This is a list of T cell receptor beta chains from one sample in a study of blood T cell repertoires in COVID-19. Method: immunoSEQ multiplex PCR; TCRdb's copy keeps in-frame clones and lacks some. The table lists fewer than 25,000 clones, 87% of them singletons, with almost 8.5% in the top ten. The specimen sequenced was peripheral blood. The receptors here all came from a human donor in a cohort sampled during active COVID-19. The donor label of this sample is uncertain. Each CDR3 is given with its conserved first and last residue. The D gene is left open where the match is weak. For some rows the clone size is stated as once, few or many, or as a class when expanded; others skip it.

J gene: TRBJ2-3; D gene: TRBD1; V gene: TRBV19; clone size: NA; CDR3 DNA: TGTGCCAGTAGTGAAGACAGGGGTCCTAGCACAGATACGCAGTATTTT; CDR3 protein: CASSEDRGPSTDTQYF
J gene: TRBJ2-1; D gene: TRBD2; V gene: TRBV10-2; clone size: NA; CDR3 DNA: TGCGCCAGCAGTGATATGGGGCGGGAGTGGTTCTTC; CDR3 protein: CASSDMGREWFF
J gene: TRBJ1-2; D gene: TRBD1; V gene: TRBV28; clone size: NA; CDR3 DNA: TGTGCCAGCAGTTTGACAGGGGGCTATGGCTACACCTTC; CDR3 protein: CASSLTGGYGYTF
J gene: TRBJ2-7; D gene: TRBD2; V gene: TRBV20-1; clone size: NA; CDR3 DNA: TGCAGTGCTAGTAGCGGCGGGAGGGGAAGAGAGCAGTACTTC; CDR3 protein: CSASSGGRGREQYF
J gene: TRBJ1-1; D gene: NA; V gene: TRBV14; clone size: NA; CDR3 DNA: TGTGCCAGCAGCCAAGAACAGGGCAGGGCTGAAGCTTTCTTT; CDR3 protein: CASSQEQGRAEAFF
J gene: TRBJ2-5; D gene: TRBD1; V gene: TRBV2; clone size: NA; CDR3 DNA: TGTGCCAGCACCCGGACAGGGTTAAGACGGGAGACCCAGTACTTC; CDR3 protein: CASTRTGLRRETQYF
J gene: TRBJ1-1; D gene: NA; V gene: TRBV18; clone size: NA; CDR3 DNA: TGTGCCAGCTCACCACAGGTCAGGGTGAACACTGAAGCTTTCTTT; CDR3 protein: CASSPQVRVNTEAFF
J gene: TRBJ2-7; D gene: NA; V gene: TRBV18; clone size: NA; CDR3 DNA: TGTGCCAGCTCACCACCGGCAGGGCTGTACGAGCAGTACTTC; CDR3 protein: CASSPPAGLYEQYF
J gene: TRBJ2-3; D gene: NA; V gene: TRBV10-3; clone size: NA; CDR3 DNA: TGTGCCATCAATCCTAGCAGCACAGATACGCAGTATTTT; CDR3 protein: CAINPSSTDTQYF
J gene: TRBJ2-6; D gene: NA; V gene: TRBV27; clone size: NA; CDR3 DNA: TGTGCCAGCAGCTCCGGGGGTTTCGGGAGTTATGGGGCCAACGTCCTGACTTTC; CDR3 protein: CASSSGGFGSYGANVLTF
J gene: TRBJ2-7; D gene: TRBD1; V gene: TRBV6-5; clone size: once; CDR3 DNA: TGTGCCAGCAGTCCGAGGACAGGGGGCTACGAGCAGTACTTC; CDR3 protein: CASSPRTGGYEQYF
J gene: TRBJ2-2; D gene: TRBD2; V gene: TRBV6-4; clone size: NA; CDR3 DNA: TGTGCCAGCAGTGACTCTCCCCTCGCGGGAGGTCTTACCGGGGAGCTGTTTTTT; CDR3 protein: CASSDSPLAGGLTGELFF
J gene: TRBJ2-7; D gene: TRBD1; V gene: TRBV10-3; clone size: NA; CDR3 DNA: TGTGCCATCAGTGAGGGGGACAGGGGATCTTACGAGCAGTACTTC; CDR3 protein: CAISEGDRGSYEQYF
J gene: TRBJ2-3; D gene: TRBD2; V gene: TRBV27; clone size: NA; CDR3 DNA: TGTGCCAGCAGTTCCTCGGGGAGGGTTACAGATACGCAGTATTTT; CDR3 protein: CASSSSGRVTDTQYF
J gene: TRBJ1-1; D gene: NA; V gene: TRBV11-2; clone size: NA; CDR3 DNA: TGTGCCAGCAGCCAAGGGGTTGGCACTGAAGCTTTCTTT; CDR3 protein: CASSQGVGTEAFF
J gene: TRBJ1-3; D gene: NA; V gene: TRBV19; clone size: NA; CDR3 DNA: TGTGCCAGTAGTATAGATTTGAGGGAGGGAAACACCATATATTTT; CDR3 protein: CASSIDLREGNTIYF
J gene: TRBJ2-3; D gene: NA; V gene: TRBV12-3/TRBV12-4; clone size: NA; CDR3 DNA: TGTGCCAGCAGCGGAGCGGATACGCAGTATTTT; CDR3 protein: CASSGADTQYF
J gene: TRBJ1-6; D gene: TRBD1; V gene: TRBV6-6; clone size: NA; CDR3 DNA: TGTGCCAGCAGTCAGGGGGGGTGGGCTTCACCCCTCCACTTT; CDR3 protein: CASSQGGWASPLHF
J gene: TRBJ1-2; D gene: NA; V gene: TRBV5-1; clone size: once; CDR3 DNA: TGCGCCAGCAGCCTGCCTGGGCACTATGGCTACACCTTC; CDR3 protein: CASSLPGHYGYTF
J gene: TRBJ2-3; D gene: NA; V gene: TRBV30; clone size: NA; CDR3 DNA: TGTGCCTGGAGTGTATCAGGGGCGACAGATACGCAGTATTTT; CDR3 protein: CAWSVSGATDTQYF
J gene: TRBJ2-7; D gene: NA; V gene: TRBV19; clone size: NA; CDR3 DNA: TGTGCCAGTAGTATAGGTCCGCGGGCCAGCGAGCAGTACTTC; CDR3 protein: CASSIGPRASEQYF
J gene: TRBJ1-3; D gene: NA; V gene: TRBV11-2; clone size: NA; CDR3 DNA: TGTGCCAGCACCTTAAATGGGGCCTCTGGAAACACCATATATTTT; CDR3 protein: CASTLNGASGNTIYF
J gene: TRBJ2-1; D gene: TRBD2; V gene: TRBV29-1; clone size: NA; CDR3 DNA: TGCAGCGTTGATTCAGTAGCGGGAGGCGGAGAGCAGTTCTTC; CDR3 protein: CSVDSVAGGGEQFF